This record looks at one T cell receptor (beta chain) sequence and its context. This record belongs to a study of OX40 agonist ivuxolimab in advanced cancers. V lost 1 base, J lost 4 bases, and 10 bases lay in between. Germline V gene lookup returns CDR1 GTSNPN and CDR2 SVGIG (reference sequence). This CDR3 comprises 13 residues. Here immunoSEQ multiplex PCR was the method, and the copy in TCRdb shows in-frame clones only, minus some. The table lists approximately 79,000 clones, approximately 86% of them singletons. The sequence derives from an adult with an advanced solid tumor such as melanoma, head and neck, liver or kidney cancer. The specimen comprised CD4+ or CD8+ T cells sorted from blood, sampled in a trial of the OX40 agonist ivuxolimab. The chain recombines TRBV30 with TRBJ1-2; perhaps TRBD1 as D (6 bases). The CDR3 bases are TGTGCCTGGAGTGGAGGACAGCGCTATGGCTACACCTTC. This codes for CAWSGGQRYGYTF.